Below, 10 T cell receptor beta chains from the same sample are listed, as sequenced in a study of human T cells and chemical hapten exposure. Sample treatment: therapeutic diphenylcyclopropenone sensitization with weekly scalp DPC. In the library, unique molecular identifiers were attached to individual cDNA molecules. TCRdb re-analysed the reads in MiXCR, keeping a single row per CDR3 protein. Of a few thousand distinct CDR3 sequences in the sample, 55% were seen once. The material sequenced was whole blood, taken before DPC sensitization or 2, 6, or about 24 weeks after (not recorded which). All receptors come from an adult with alopecia areata. Some clones in this sample may be carry-over from other donors' samples. This table probably holds off-target reads from a library built for another chain.

This clonotype was counted between two and nine times. The CDR3 nucleotides read TGCAGTGCTAGGGCACTAGCGAGAGCGGAGACCCAGTACTTC. Residues: CSARALARAETQYF. This chain uses TRBV20-1 with TRBJ2-5; 7 nucleotides match TRBD2. The CDR3 extends over 14 amino acids. V shed 3 bases and J 5 bases; nucleotides not matched to a gene: 9. Germline V gene lookup returns CDR1 DFQATT and CDR2 SNEGSKA (reference sequence).

The chain joins TRBV20-1 to TRBJ2-7; D remains unclear. CDR3 length equals 16 residues. Germline V gene sequence: CDR1 DFQATT, CDR2 SNEGSKA (reference sequence). V was shortened by 0 bases and J by 5 bases, with 20 bases between the two germline ends. The DNA of the CDR3 is TGCAGTGCTAGAGATCAAGGTCCTAGGGATCGAGACGAGCAGTACTTC. Protein sequence: CSARDQGPRDRDEQYF.

In this sample, this clonotype turned up a few times. The chain couples TRBV2 to TRBJ2-7; D uncertain. Between the trimmed V and J ends, which lost 4 bases and 9 bases, there was a span of 7 bases. Germline values: CDR1 SNHLY, CDR2 FYNNEI. CDR3 length: 10 residues. The CDR3 coding sequence is TGTGCCAGCAGTGTTGGCCCGCAGTACTTC. It translates to CASSVGPQYF.

The CDR3: CASSMGRRGNSPLHF. The CDR3 DNA follows: TGTGCCAGCAGCATGGGACGGAGGGGGAATTCACCCCTCCACTTT. The chain couples TRBV11-2 to TRBJ1-6, with D possibly matching TRBD1 (6 bases). This CDR3 contains 15 residues. Germline V gives CDR1 SGHAT, CDR2 FQNNGV. Trimming took off 5 bases at V and 7 bases at J, with 15 bases between the two ends. The full variable domain, with the rest looked up from reference TRBV11-2 and TRBJ1-6, is EAGVAQSPRYKIIEKRQSVAFWCNPISGHATLYWYQQILGQGPKLLIQFQNNGVVDDSQLPKDRFSAERLKGVDSTLKIQPAKLEDSAVYLCASSMGRRGNSPLHFGNGTRLTVT.

This clonotype appeared a single time. This chain links TRBV6-1 with TRBJ2-1; D might be TRBD2 (6 bases). In germline, CDR1 is MNHNS, CDR2 SASEGT. V lost 6 bases, J lost 6 bases, and 18 bases lay in between. The length of the CDR3 is 15 residues. The CDR3 bases are TGTGCCAGCAGAGCTCCCGGGACTGGTACCAATGAGCAGTTCTTC. It translates to CASRAPGTGTNEQFF.

In its sample, this clonotype was seen a few times. The chain is built from TRBV20-1 and TRBJ2-2, with TRBD1 matching over 8 bases. From germline, CDR1 is DFQATT and CDR2 SNEGSKA (reference sequence). The CDR3 consists of 14 residues. V trimming: 7 bases; J trimming: 5 bases; junction bases outside the gene matches: 9. CDR3 protein: CSGLQGAETGELFF. The CDR3 DNA sequence: TGCAGTGGACTCCAGGGGGCAGAAACCGGGGAGCTGTTTTTT.

The rearrangement uses TRBV7-9 and TRBJ2-3; D is undetermined. Germline values: CDR1 SEHNR, CDR2 FQNEAQ (reference sequence). The CDR3 is 13 residues long. Trimming cost V 1 base and J 2 bases, with 4 bases left between them. DNA for the CDR3: TGTGCCAGCAGCTTAGGGTACACAGATACGCAGTATTTT. Its protein is CASSLGYTDTQYF.

The chain uses TRBV29-1 and TRBJ2-1; no reliable D call. The CDR3 spans 10 residues. Germline CDR1 SQVTM, CDR2 ANQGSEA. The ends were cut back, 7 bases at V and 7 bases at J, with 8 bases in the middle. Here the CDR3 DNA reads TGCAGCGCCCTGGTGAATGAGCAGTTCTTC. Its protein product is CSALVNEQFF.

V usage is TRBV30 and J usage is TRBJ2-6, with D hard to call. There are 16 residues in the CDR3. The germline V gene encodes CDR1 GTSNPN and CDR2 SVGIG (reference sequence). V lost 4 bases and J lost 0, with 13 bases in between. CDR3 in amino acids: CAWNLGGHSGANVLTF. The CDR3 DNA reads as TGTGCCTGGAACCTTGGTGGCCACTCTGGGGCCAACGTCCTGACTTTC.

This chain uses TRBV7-2 with TRBJ2-3; D gene ambiguous. The CDR3 contains 14 residues. Germline V gene data show CDR1 as SGHTA and CDR2 as FQGNSA. Trimming took 2 bases from V and 4 from J, leaving 10 bases between them. Here the CDR3 DNA reads TGTGCCAGCAGCTTAATCCCAGGTCCAGATACGCAGTATTTT. Translating gives CASSLIPGPDTQYF.